Presented here are 10 T cell receptor beta chains from one specimen sequenced in a study of T-cell reconstitution after alpha-beta-depleted transplantation in children. TCRbeta library construction was performed incorporating unique molecular identifiers. TCRdb independently ran MiXCR on the PCR reads; one entry per CDR3 protein. The sample lists about 610,000 distinct CDR3 sequences, 8% to 11% occurring once. The sequencing here drew on PBMCs from the stem cell graft donor, taken from the stem cell graft. The source is a human donor who donated a stem cell graft to a child with acute myeloid leukemia.

In this sample, this clonotype turned up a few times. The genes are TRBV20-1 and TRBJ2-2; D is perhaps TRBD1 (6 bases). V was pared by 6 bases and J by 7 bases, with 15 bases between. Looked up from germline, CDR1 is DFQATT and CDR2 is SNEGSKA (reference sequence). This CDR3 has 13 residues. CDR3 sequence: CSAITGFHGELFF. DNA of the CDR3: TGCAGTGCGATTACAGGGTTTCACGGGGAGCTGTTTTTT.

This chain uses TRBV6-2 or TRBV6-3 with TRBJ2-5, with D tentatively TRBD1 or TRBD2 (5 bases each). Germline CDR1 is MNHEY and CDR2 is SVGEGT. CDR3 length: 14 amino acids. V was shortened by 7 bases and J by 5 bases, with 17 bases between the two germline ends. DNA for the CDR3: TGTGCCAGCACCCCCGGGGCGAAAAAGGAGACCCAGTACTTC. Residues: CASTPGAKKETQYF.

V gene TRBV5-1 combines with J gene TRBJ2-1; 8 bases fit TRBD2. V shed 0 bases, J shed 8 bases, and the junction held 10 bases outside the gene matches. Germline-derived CDR1 and CDR2 are SGHRS and YFSETQ. The CDR3 sequence is 16 residues long. CDR3 coding DNA: TGCGCCAGCAGCTTGGGCCAGCGGGAGAACTTAGATGAGCAGTTCTTC. It translates to CASSLGQRENLDEQFF.

This clonotype was counted a few times. The V gene is TRBV7-2, the J gene TRBJ1-2; TRBD1 is a possible D gene (6 bases). The CDR3 contains 16 residues. V was trimmed by 3 bases and J by 5 bases, leaving 19 bases between them. In germline, CDR1 is SGHTA, CDR2 FQGNSA. CDR3 DNA: TGTGCCAGCAGCTTCTCCACACAAACAGGGCTGTATGGCTACACCTTC. This translates into CASSFSTQTGLYGYTF.

CDR3 DNA sequence: TGTGCCAGCAGCGTTACCTACAATGAGCAGTTCTTC. Translating it yields CASSVTYNEQFF. V and J are TRBV9 and TRBJ2-1; D remains unclear. Germline V gene data show CDR1 as SGDLS and CDR2 as YYNGEE. Trimming took off 2 bases at V and 2 bases at J, with 2 bases between the two ends. The CDR3 spans 12 residues.

This clonotype has only a few counts. The V call is TRBV20-1, the J call TRBJ2-7, with D possibly TRBD2 on 5 matching bases. The CDR3 is 13 amino acids. Per the germline V gene, CDR1 is DFQATT and CDR2 is SNEGSKA (reference sequence). Trimming stripped 3 bases from V and 4 bases from J, with 13 bases between. The CDR3 spells CSARPPGFYEQYF. DNA of the CDR3: TGCAGTGCTAGGCCCCCGGGATTTTACGAGCAGTACTTC.

In its sample, this clonotype was seen a few times. The CDR3 loop is CSASEHPKNSYNEQFF. As DNA, the CDR3 is TGCAGTGCTAGCGAACACCCTAAAAACTCCTACAATGAGCAGTTCTTC. The chain combines TRBV20-1 with TRBJ2-1; D is uncertain. The CDR3 is 16 amino acids. Germline V lookup: CDR1 DFQATT, CDR2 SNEGSKA (reference sequence). V gave up 3 bases and J gave up 0 bases, with 15 bases separating them.

Of note for this clonotype: A read error is likely, as this CDR3 ends without the conserved phenylalanine or tryptophan. This chain links TRBV20-1 with TRBJ2-5; the match to TRBD2 covers 14 bases. The CDR3 runs 20 residues. The germline gives CDR1 DFQATT, CDR2 SNEGSKA (reference sequence). V gave up 5 bases and J gave up 1 base; unmatched junction bases: 18. CDR3 coding DNA: TGCAGTGCTGGACAAACCGCCGGGACTAGCGGGAGAAGGGCCCAAGAGACCCAGTACTCC. Its translation: CSAGQTAGTSGRRAQETQYS.

This clonotype was detected many times. This rearrangement joins TRBV6-5 to TRBJ2-1, with TRBD2 as a possible D gene (6 bases). V was clipped by 2 bases and J by 9 bases, with 14 bases between them. CDR1 and CDR2 (germline): MNHEY, SVGAGI. There are 14 residues in the CDR3. CDR3 in amino acids: CASSYGLANGEQFF. The CDR3 coding sequence is TGTGCCAGCAGTTACGGGCTAGCGAATGGTGAGCAGTTCTTC.

This clonotype occurred many times. V gene TRBV20-1 combines with J gene TRBJ2-1, with TRBD2 identical over 7 bases. Trimming at V came to 0 bases and at J to 0 bases, leaving 11 bases not matched to a gene. Per germline, CDR1 DFQATT and CDR2 SNEGSKA (reference sequence). This CDR3 contains 18 residues. CDR3 bases: TGCAGTGCTAGAGATCCTGCCGGCCCTAGCGGCTCCTACAATGAGCAGTTCTTC. Protein product: CSARDPAGPSGSYNEQFF.